The rows below give T cell receptor beta chains drawn from one sample of a study of T cells in Graves' hyperthyroidism and ophthalmopathy. TCRdb itself ran the multiplex PCR reads through MiXCR, one entry per CDR3 protein. There are about 300,000 distinct CDR3 sequences in the sample; about 19% occur only once, and under 45% lies in the top ten. Sequencing was performed on blood. The receptors shown here come from a man aged 45 to 65 with Graves' ophthalmopathy. Each CDR3 is given without its conserved first and last residue. The order of the fields is J gene, V gene, CDR3 length, CDR3 protein.

>TRBJ2-3|TRBV10-3|15
AISDPGLAPSTDTQY
>TRBJ2-2|TRBV5-1|13
ASSPLPGQAGELF
>TRBJ2-3|TRBV30|11
AWSPTSTDTQY
>TRBJ2-5|TRBV28|10
ASLGREETQY
>TRBJ2-2|TRBV28|18
ASSVQGNRERGGVTGELF
>TRBJ2-5|TRBV20-1|13
SAEPRDRARETQY
>TRBJ2-3|TRBV6-1|13
ASSEEVRAGDTQY
>TRBJ1-4|TRBV10-3|11
AISKGNNEKLF
>TRBJ2-7|TRBV18|13
ASSPRDRGPYEQY
>TRBJ2-5|TRBV7-6|11
ASSAGPRETQY
>TRBJ1-4|TRBV6-1|13
ASSLSGVANEKLF
>TRBJ2-1|TRBV20-1|13
SATERGYPYNEQF
>TRBJ1-1|TRBV5-1|11
ASSLAGVDEAF
>TRBJ1-4|TRBV28|13
ASSLVWGTNEKLF
>TRBJ2-7|TRBV7-2|13
ASSLTLEVAYEQY
>TRBJ2-4|TRBV2|11
ASSEDGGNIQY
>TRBJ2-3|TRBV19|14
ASSIGGTLSTDTQY
>TRBJ2-7|TRBV11-2|12
ASSLALAGVEQY
>TRBJ2-5|TRBV20-1|13
SARGAGREQETQY
>TRBJ1-2|TRBV27|10
ASSSTVGGYT
>TRBJ2-7|TRBV29-1|11
SAMGTGSYEQY
>TRBJ2-7|TRBV2|11
ASSENRNYEQY
>TRBJ1-1|TRBV7-3|11
ANSLRLNTEAF
>TRBJ1-4|TRBV28|10
ASTGGKEKLF
>TRBJ1-6|TRBV30|12
AWSVNGGRTPLH
>TRBJ2-2|TRBV20-1|12
SASTAKGTGELF
>TRBJ2-1|TRBV5-6|14
ASSSRPGQGVYEQF
>TRBJ1-1|TRBV24-1|11
ATNDGVGTEAF
>TRBJ2-1|TRBV12-3/TRBV12-4|15
ASSFAGGRSSYNEQF
>TRBJ2-7|TRBV27|12
ASTPLAGVDEQY
>TRBJ1-5|TRBV2|12
ASRRQGYNQPQH
>TRBJ1-2|TRBV11-2|10
ASSFGPDGYT
>TRBJ2-3|TRBV24-1|11
ATSDLSTDTQY
>TRBJ2-3|TRBV19|13
ASSRGLAGRDTQY
>TRBJ2-5|TRBV5-1|13
ASSLAGTDRETQY
>TRBJ1-6|TRBV3-1|15
ASSRRGPSSYNSPLH
>TRBJ1-1|TRBV5-1|13
ASSPRGRTNTEAF
>TRBJ2-4|TRBV6-2/TRBV6-3|12
ASSKSGTANIQY
>TRBJ2-1|TRBV30|11
AYAVGLLGEQF
>TRBJ2-2|TRBV28|14
ASSLPRRGNTGELF
>TRBJ2-1|TRBV27|14
ASSSTSGSHYNEQF
>TRBJ1-5|TRBV28|13
ASSTRDRGNQPQH
>TRBJ2-7|TRBV20-1|14
SAPSPPDRGGNEQY
>TRBJ1-1|TRBV28|13
ATSPPFPMNTEAF
>TRBJ2-3|TRBV5-8|13
ASSWDRGRTDTQY